This T cell receptor (beta chain) was retrieved from a study of regulatory T cells in long-lasting Graves disease. As concerns this clonotype: Its antigen is not identified.

Combining iRepertoire HTBI primers with Arm-PCR of CDR3 regions, the authors built TCR beta libraries. Using its own MiXCR run on the multiplex PCR reads, TCRdb lists one record per CDR3 protein. In the table there are a few hundred thousand distinct CDR3 sequences, 23% of which are singletons. V was pared by 7 bases and J by 7 bases, with 16 bases between. The germline gives CDR1 SQVTM, CDR2 ANQGSEA. The CDR3 has 13 residues. Time point denoted: persistent/refractory GD, antithyroid drugs over 5 years with positive TRAb. PBMC-derived RNA was used for the TCR library. Points from the study as a whole: Persistent patients had more shared public clonotypes (roughly 2,500) than new patients (just over 950).

The sequence was obtained from a female donor with Graves disease. Source: peripheral blood mononuclear cells (PBMCs), taken when the disease was refractory, from a patient treated with antithyroid drugs. This sequence joins TRBV29-1 and TRBJ1-4; perhaps TRBD1 as D (6 bases). CDR3 DNA sequence: TGCAGCGGGCCCGGGACACAGGTTGAAAAACTGTTTTTT. Its protein product is CSGPGTQVEKLFF. The full variable domain, completed using reference TRBV29-1 and TRBJ1-4, is SAVISQKPSRDICQRGTSLTIQCQVDSQVTMMFWYRQQPGQSLTLIATANQGSEATYESGFVIDKFPISRPNLTFSTLTVSNMSPEDSSIYLCSGPGTQVEKLFFGSGTQLSVL.